The 20 T cell receptor beta chains below were found in one sample sequenced in a study of immune aging and cytomegalovirus after organ transplant listed by TCRdb under 2021. The antigens for these receptors are not known. Receptor libraries were prepared by single-cell sequencing. This sample was sequenced with an Illumina NovaSeq 6000. The BD Rhapsody Targeted mRNA and AbSeq Reagent Kit, in a microwell format, was used for cell capture and library preparation. In-frame beta chains were kept once TCRdb had trimmed the public reads at Q25 with fastp and called clones with MiXCR. Every distinct CDR3 protein forms one entry, paired with its most common genes and DNA. This sample is represented by roughly 23,000 distinct CDR3 sequences; around 34% of them were singletons. The top ten hold about 25% of the sample. Interpreted using the paper, the time point label stands for: five sample-tagged time points from pre-transplant (day -1) to day 368 post-transplant, pooled.

Sequencing was performed on CMV peptide-activated CD4+ and CD8+ T cells sorted from blood, taken at five time points, pooled. The cell subset or site label for this specimen denotes: sorted CD8+CD137+ and CD4+CD154+ T cells after 11 to 13 h CMV IE-1 peptide stimulation. These receptors were obtained from a female donor who had a heart transplant and CMV viremia.

V is TRBV20-1 and J is TRBJ2-7; TRBD2 is a possible D gene (6 bases). V was cut by 3 bases and J by 6 bases, with 30 bases left in between. The CDR3 is made up of 18 amino acids. The V gene's germline CDR1 is DFQATT and CDR2 SNEGSKA (reference sequence). The CDR3 DNA reads as TGCAGTGCTAGCCGACCTACTAGTGTGGTGGGAGGCCGGAGCGAGCAGTACTTC. Residues: CSASRPTSVVGGRSEQYF.

The genes are TRBV6-1 and TRBJ2-7; D gene unclear. CDR1 is MNHNS and CDR2 is SASEGT in the germline V gene. This CDR3 is 12 amino acids long. With 8 bases removed from V and 6 bases from J, the gap between germline ends came to 14 bases. The CDR3 coding sequence is TGTGCCAGCTTGAATGGGCTCGGCGAGCAGTACTTC. Residues: CASLNGLGEQYF.

V is TRBV20-1 and J is TRBJ2-2; TRBD1 is a possible D gene (6 bases). This CDR3 is 16 amino acids long. V gave up 0 bases and J gave up 3 bases, with 14 bases separating them. Germline CDR1 and CDR2: DFQATT and SNEGSKA (reference sequence). The chain's CDR3 is CSARDWSGADTGELFF. For the CDR3, the DNA is TGCAGTGCTAGAGATTGGTCAGGGGCGGACACCGGGGAGCTGTTTTTT.

The V call is TRBV5-1, the J call TRBJ2-7; D is uncertain. V lost 9 bases, J lost 4 bases, and 5 bases lay in between. The germline gives CDR1 SGHRS, CDR2 YFSETQ. CDR3 length: 9 residues. The CDR3 coding sequence is TGCGCCAACGAGTACGAGCAGTACTTC. Protein: CANEYEQYF.

This clonotype was observed at least ten times. This sequence joins TRBV6-6 and TRBJ2-1; tentatively, D is TRBD2 (6 bases). V was pared by 8 bases and J by 16 bases, with 18 bases between. Per the germline V gene, CDR1 is MNHNY and CDR2 is SVGAGI (reference sequence). The CDR3 runs to 11 residues. CDR3 protein: CASGPIAEGFF. The CDR3 nucleotides read TGTGCCAGCGGACCTATAGCGGAGGGCTTCTTC.

By share of the sample, this clonotype is medium-sized. The J gene is TRBJ2-5, the V gene TRBV2; TRBD1 is a possible D gene (5 bases). The CDR3 sequence is 14 residues long. The V gene lost 7 bases and the J gene lost 1 base, with 13 bases spanning the gap. The germline V gene encodes CDR1 SNHLY and CDR2 FYNNEI. CDR3 in amino acids: CASIEVRAQETQYF. The CDR3 nucleotides read TGTGCCAGCATCGAGGTCAGGGCCCAAGAGACCCAGTACTTC.

This rearrangement joins TRBV30 to TRBJ2-7; D unclear. V lost 1 base, J lost 2 bases, and 9 bases lay in between. The CDR3 covers 13 residues. The V gene's germline CDR1 is GTSNPN and CDR2 SVGIG (reference sequence). CDR3 DNA sequence: TGTGCCTGGAGTGGATCCGTTCCCTACGAGCAGTACTTC. This sequence encodes CAWSGSVPYEQYF.

In regard to this clonotype: No conserved phenylalanine or tryptophan is present at the end of the CDR3, so a read error is the likely explanation. The J gene is TRBJ1-3, the V gene TRBV28, with D possibly matching TRBD1 (6 bases). With 6 bases removed from V and 8 bases from J, the gap between germline ends came to 8 bases. The germline CDR1 and CDR2 sequences are MDHEN and SYDVKM. The CDR3 is 11 residues long. CDR3 sequence: CASRGGDTIYS. CDR3 coding DNA: TGTGCCAGCAGAGGGGGAGACACCATATATTCT.

In this sample, this clonotype turned up a few times. The chain joins TRBV27 to TRBJ1-1; maybe TRBD1 (5 bases). This CDR3 contains 15 residues. Germline CDR1 reads MNHEY; CDR2 reads SMNVEV (reference sequence). Between the trimmed V and J ends, which lost 5 bases and 4 bases, there was a span of 17 bases. CDR3 region: CASSNRGLGSTEAFF. DNA of the CDR3: TGTGCCAGCAGTAACCGGGGCCTTGGGAGCACTGAAGCTTTCTTT.

In its sample, this clonotype was seen many times. The V call is TRBV18, the J call TRBJ2-5; D is ambiguous. The CDR3 sequence is 13 residues long. V was pared by 2 bases and J by 2 bases, with 6 bases between. Looked up from germline, CDR1 is KGHSH and CDR2 is LQKENI. CDR3 region: CASSPREQETQYF. In nucleotides, the CDR3 is TGTGCCAGCTCACCAAGGGAACAAGAGACCCAGTACTTC.

In its sample, this clonotype was seen many times. The rearrangement joins TRBV5-6 to TRBJ1-1, with 9 bases aligning to TRBD1. Germline CDR1 is SGHDT and CDR2 is YYEEEE. The CDR3 runs 16 residues. V was clipped by 4 bases and J by 0 bases; unmatched bases: 7. CDR3 amino acids: CASSLDRGAMNTEAFF. CDR3 coding DNA: TGTGCCAGCAGCCTGGACAGGGGCGCGATGAACACTGAAGCTTTCTTT.

Comment on this clonotype: At one of its ends the junction is not consistent with the germline gene, which may arise from a read error. The V gene is TRBV9, the J gene TRBJ2-1; TRBD1 matches 9 bases. The CDR3 has 16 residues. The germline CDR1 and CDR2 sequences are SGDLS and YYNGEE. CDR3 loop: CASSRGGTGSYNEQFF. The CDR3 DNA is TGTGCCAGCAGCAGAGGGGGGACAGGGAGTTACAACGAGCAGTTCTTC.

The rearrangement joins TRBV9 to TRBJ2-5; D perhaps matches TRBD2 (5 bases). Per the germline V gene, CDR1 is SGDLS and CDR2 is YYNGEE. CDR3 length: 15 residues. Trimming cost V 0 bases and J 5 bases, with 14 bases left between them. The CDR3 region has the DNA TGTGCCAGCAGCGTAGTGTCAGCTAGCTTGGAGACCCAGTACTTC. It encodes CASSVVSASLETQYF.

V usage is TRBV20-1 and J usage is TRBJ2-7; maybe TRBD2 (5 bases). The CDR3 covers 14 residues. Germline assignment: CDR1 DFQATT and CDR2 SNEGSKA (reference sequence). V lost 0 bases to trimming and J lost 8 bases, with 17 bases between them. The DNA for the CDR3 is TGCAGTGCTAGAGATCCAAGCGGCGCCTGGCAGCAGTACTTC. It codes for CSARDPSGAWQQYF.

V is TRBV7-6 and J is TRBJ2-7; TRBD1 matches 8 bases. The CDR3 totals 14 residues. The germline gives CDR1 SGHVS, CDR2 FNYEAQ. The trim removed 5 bases at V and 3 bases at J, leaving 6 bases unmatched. CDR3 in DNA: TGTGCCAGCAGCCGACAGGGGACCCACTACGAGCAGTACTTC. This gives the protein CASSRQGTHYEQYF.

With respect to this clonotype: The CDR3 does not end in the conserved phenylalanine or tryptophan, so this is likely a read error. The DNA is omitted, as the CDR3 cannot be located on it reliably, and the CDR3 follows TCRdb's listing. This chain connects TRBV20-1 to TRBJ2-7; TRBD2 reflects the table's D call only, with no check against the DNA. The CDR3 length is 16 residues, termini included. The germline V gene encodes CDR1 DFQATT and CDR2 SNEGSKA (reference sequence). Here the CDR3 reads CSAAKVAGVYTCEQYL.

This chain joins TRBV20-1 and TRBJ2-3; D gene uncertain. The CDR3 length is 13 residues. Trimming cost V 2 bases and J 4 bases, with 10 bases left between them. The V gene's germline CDR1 is DFQATT and CDR2 SNEGSKA (reference sequence). CDR3 DNA: TGCAGTGCTAGACCGCCCCCAGCAGATACGCAGTATTTT. It specifies CSARPPPADTQYF.

This clonotype came up a few times. The chain links TRBV16 to TRBJ1-6, with 9 positions matching TRBD1. CDR3 size: 17 residues. V gave up 0 bases and J gave up 3 bases; unmatched junction bases: 3. The germline V gene has CDR1 KGHSY and CDR2 FQNENV. CDR3 DNA sequence: TGTGCCAGCAGCCAATCCGGGACAGGGCACTATAATTCACCCCTCCACTTT. Its translation: CASSQSGTGHYNSPLHF.

This clonotype was detected a few times. The chain uses TRBV14 and TRBJ1-1; D perhaps matches TRBD1 (6 bases). Trimming removed 1 base from V and 5 bases from J, with 8 bases in between. CDR3 length: 13 residues. Germline CDR1 SGHDN, CDR2 FVKESK. Here the CDR3 reads CASSQGGRTEAFF. The CDR3 bases are TGTGCCAGCAGCCAAGGGGGGCGGACTGAAGCTTTCTTT.

By share of the sample, this clonotype is medium-sized (0.01 to 0.1%). This rearrangement joins TRBV12-3 or TRBV12-4 to TRBJ2-2; either TRBD1 or TRBD2 may supply D (6 bases each). This CDR3 is built from 15 residues. Trimming stripped 5 bases from V and 3 bases from J, with 13 bases between. This CDR3 reads CASSRGRVDTGELFF. The DNA of the CDR3 is TGTGCCAGCAGTCGGGGGCGCGTTGACACCGGGGAGCTGTTTTTT.